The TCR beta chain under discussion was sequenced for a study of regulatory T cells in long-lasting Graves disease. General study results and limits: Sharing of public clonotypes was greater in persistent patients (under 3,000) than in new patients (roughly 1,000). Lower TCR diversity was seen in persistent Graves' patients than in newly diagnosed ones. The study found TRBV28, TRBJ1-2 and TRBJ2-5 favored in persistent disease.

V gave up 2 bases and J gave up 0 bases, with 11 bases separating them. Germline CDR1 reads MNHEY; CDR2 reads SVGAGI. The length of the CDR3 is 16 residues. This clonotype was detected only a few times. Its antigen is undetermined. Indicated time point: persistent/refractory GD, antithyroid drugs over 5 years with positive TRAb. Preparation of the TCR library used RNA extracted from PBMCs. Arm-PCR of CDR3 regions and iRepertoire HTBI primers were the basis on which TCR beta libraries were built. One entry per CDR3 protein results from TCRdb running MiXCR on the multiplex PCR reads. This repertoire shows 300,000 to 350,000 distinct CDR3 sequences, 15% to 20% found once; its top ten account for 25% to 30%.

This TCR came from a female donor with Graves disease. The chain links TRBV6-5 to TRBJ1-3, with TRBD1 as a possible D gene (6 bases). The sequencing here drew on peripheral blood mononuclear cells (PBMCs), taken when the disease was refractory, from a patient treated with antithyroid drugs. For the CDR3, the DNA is TGTGCCAGCAGTTACGGGGGGCCCAGCTCTGGAAACACCATATATTTT. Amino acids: CASSYGGPSSGNTIYF.